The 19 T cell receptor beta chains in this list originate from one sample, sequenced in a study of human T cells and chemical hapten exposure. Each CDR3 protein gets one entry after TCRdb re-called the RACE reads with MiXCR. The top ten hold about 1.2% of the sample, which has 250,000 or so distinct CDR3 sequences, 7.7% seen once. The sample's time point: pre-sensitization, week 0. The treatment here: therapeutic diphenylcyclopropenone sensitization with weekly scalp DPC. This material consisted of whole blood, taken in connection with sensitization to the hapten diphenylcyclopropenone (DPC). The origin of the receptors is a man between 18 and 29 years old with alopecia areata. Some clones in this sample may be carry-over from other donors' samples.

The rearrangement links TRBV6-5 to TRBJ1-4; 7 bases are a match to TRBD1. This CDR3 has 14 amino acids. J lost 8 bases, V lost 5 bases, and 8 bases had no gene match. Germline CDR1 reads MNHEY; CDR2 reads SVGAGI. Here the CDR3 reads CASSDDRVREKLFF. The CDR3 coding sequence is TGTGCCAGCAGTGACGACAGGGTTAGGGAAAAACTGTTTTTT.

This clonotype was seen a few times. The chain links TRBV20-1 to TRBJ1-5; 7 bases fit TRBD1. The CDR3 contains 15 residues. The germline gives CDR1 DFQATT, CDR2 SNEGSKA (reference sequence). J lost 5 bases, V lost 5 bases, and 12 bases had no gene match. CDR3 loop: CSAADRDSRYQPQHF. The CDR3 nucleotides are TGCAGTGCTGCAGACCGGGACAGCCGATATCAGCCCCAGCATTTT.

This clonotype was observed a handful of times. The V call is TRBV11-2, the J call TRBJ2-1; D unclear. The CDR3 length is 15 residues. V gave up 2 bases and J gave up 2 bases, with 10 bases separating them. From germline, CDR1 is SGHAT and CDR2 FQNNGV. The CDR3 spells CASSLMGLPYNEQFF. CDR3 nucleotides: TGTGCCAGCAGCTTAATGGGTTTGCCCTACAATGAGCAGTTCTTC.

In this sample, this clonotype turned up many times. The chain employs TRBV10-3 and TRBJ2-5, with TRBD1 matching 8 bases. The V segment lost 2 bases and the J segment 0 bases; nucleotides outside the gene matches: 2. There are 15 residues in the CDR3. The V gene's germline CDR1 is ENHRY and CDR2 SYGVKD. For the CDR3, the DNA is TGTGCCATCAGTGAGGGACAGGGACACCAAGAGACCCAGTACTTC. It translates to CAISEGQGHQETQYF.

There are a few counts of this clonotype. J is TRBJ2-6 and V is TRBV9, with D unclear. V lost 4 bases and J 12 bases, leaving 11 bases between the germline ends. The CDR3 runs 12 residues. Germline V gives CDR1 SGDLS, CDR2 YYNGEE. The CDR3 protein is CASSLRNTVLTF. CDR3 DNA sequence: TGTGCCAGCAGCCTTCGTAATACCGTCCTGACTTTC.

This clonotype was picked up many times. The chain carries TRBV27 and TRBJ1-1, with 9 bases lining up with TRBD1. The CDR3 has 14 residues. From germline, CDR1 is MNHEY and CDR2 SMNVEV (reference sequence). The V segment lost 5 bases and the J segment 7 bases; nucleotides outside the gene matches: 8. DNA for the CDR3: TGTGCCAGCAGTGGCGGGACAGGGAGGGTTGAAGCTTTCTTT. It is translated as CASSGGTGRVEAFF.

The CDR3 is CASSGSQTVYQETQYF. CDR3 DNA sequence: TGTGCCAGCAGCGGAAGCCAGACAGTATACCAAGAGACCCAGTACTTC. The V call is TRBV7-9, the J call TRBJ2-5, with D possibly being TRBD1 (5 bases). The CDR3 loop spans 16 amino acids. Trimming removed 5 bases at V and 0 bases at J, with 16 bases between. The germline CDR1 and CDR2 sequences are SEHNR and FQNEAQ (reference sequence). The entire variable domain, with the rest obtained from reference TRBV7-9 and TRBJ2-5, is as follows: DTGVSQNPRHKITKRGQNVTFRCDPISEHNRLYWYRQTLGQGPEFLTYFQNEAQLEKSRLLSDRFSAERPKGSFSTLEIQRTEQGDSAMYLCASSGSQTVYQETQYFGPGTRLLVL.

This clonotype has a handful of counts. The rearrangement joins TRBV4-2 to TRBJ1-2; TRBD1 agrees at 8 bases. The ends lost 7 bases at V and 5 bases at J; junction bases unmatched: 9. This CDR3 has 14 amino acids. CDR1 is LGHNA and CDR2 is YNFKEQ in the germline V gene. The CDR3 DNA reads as TGTGCCAGCACCCTGGCCGGACAGGGATATGGCTACACCTTC. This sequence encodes CASTLAGQGYGYTF.

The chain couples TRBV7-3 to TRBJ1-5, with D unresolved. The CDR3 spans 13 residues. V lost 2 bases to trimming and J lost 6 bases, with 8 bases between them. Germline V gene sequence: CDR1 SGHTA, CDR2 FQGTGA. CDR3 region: CASSLDGRQPQHF. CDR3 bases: TGTGCCAGCAGCTTAGACGGGCGTCAGCCCCAGCATTTT. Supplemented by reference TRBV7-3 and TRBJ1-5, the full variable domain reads GAGVSQTPSNKVTEKGKYVELRCDPISGHTALYWYRQSLGQGPEFLIYFQGTGAADDSGLPNDRFFAVRPEGSVSTLKIQRTERGDSAVYLCASSLDGRQPQHFGDGTRLSIL.

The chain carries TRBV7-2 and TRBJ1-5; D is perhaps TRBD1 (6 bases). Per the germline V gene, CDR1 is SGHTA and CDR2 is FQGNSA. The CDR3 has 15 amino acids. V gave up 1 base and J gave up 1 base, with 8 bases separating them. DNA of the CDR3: TGTGCCAGCAGCTTAGACGGGACAAGCAATCAGCCCCAGCATTTT. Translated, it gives CASSLDGTSNQPQHF.

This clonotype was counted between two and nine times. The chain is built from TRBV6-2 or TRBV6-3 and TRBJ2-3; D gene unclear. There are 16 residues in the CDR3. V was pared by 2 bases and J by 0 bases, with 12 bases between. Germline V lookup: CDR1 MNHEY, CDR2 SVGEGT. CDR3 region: CASSYIERPSTDTQYF. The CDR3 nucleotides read TGTGCCAGCAGTTACATCGAGAGACCTAGCACAGATACGCAGTATTTT.

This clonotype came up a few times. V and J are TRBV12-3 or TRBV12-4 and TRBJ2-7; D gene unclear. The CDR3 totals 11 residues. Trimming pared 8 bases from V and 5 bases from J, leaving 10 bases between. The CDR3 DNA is TGTGCCAGCTCTTCTCAGGACGAGCAGTACTTC. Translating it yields CASSSQDEQYF.

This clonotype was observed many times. The CDR3 protein is CASSQFQPENSPLHF. DNA for the CDR3: TGCGCCAGCAGCCAATTCCAGCCAGAAAATTCACCCCTCCACTTT. This chain joins TRBV4-1 and TRBJ1-6, with D uncertain. This CDR3 comprises 15 residues. CDR1 is MGHRA, CDR2 YSYEKL, per germline. Trimming pared 2 bases from V and 7 bases from J, leaving 12 bases between.

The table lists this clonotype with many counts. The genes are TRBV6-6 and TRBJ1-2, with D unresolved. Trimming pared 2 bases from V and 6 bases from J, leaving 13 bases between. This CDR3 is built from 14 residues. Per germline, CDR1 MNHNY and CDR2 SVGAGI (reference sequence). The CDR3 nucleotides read TGTGCCAGCAGTTACGTAGTCGGGAGACATGGCTACACCTTC. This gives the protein CASSYVVGRHGYTF.

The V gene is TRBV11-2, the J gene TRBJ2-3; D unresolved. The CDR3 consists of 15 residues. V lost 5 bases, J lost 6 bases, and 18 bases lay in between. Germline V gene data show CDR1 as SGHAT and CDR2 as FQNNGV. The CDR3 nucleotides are TGTGCCAGCAGCCCGGCCCAGGCTCCCGGGGATACGCAGTATTTT. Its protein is CASSPAQAPGDTQYF.

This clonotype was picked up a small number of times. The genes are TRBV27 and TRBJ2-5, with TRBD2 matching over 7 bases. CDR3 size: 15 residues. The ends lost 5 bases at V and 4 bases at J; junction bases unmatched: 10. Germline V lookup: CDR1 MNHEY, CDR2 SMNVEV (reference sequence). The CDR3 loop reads CASSPRLTGGETQYF. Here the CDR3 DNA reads TGTGCCAGCAGTCCCAGACTCACGGGGGGAGAGACCCAGTACTTC.

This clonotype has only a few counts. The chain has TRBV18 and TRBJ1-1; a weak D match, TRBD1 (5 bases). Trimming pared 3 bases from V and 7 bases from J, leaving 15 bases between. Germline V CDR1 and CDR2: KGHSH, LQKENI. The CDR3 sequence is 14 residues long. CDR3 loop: CASSPRDAPFEAFF. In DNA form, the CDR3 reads TGTGCCAGCTCACCCCGGGACGCACCCTTTGAAGCTTTCTTT.

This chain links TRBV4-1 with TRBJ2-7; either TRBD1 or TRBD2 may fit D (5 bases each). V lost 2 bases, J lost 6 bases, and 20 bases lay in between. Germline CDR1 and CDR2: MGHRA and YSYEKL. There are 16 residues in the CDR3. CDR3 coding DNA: TGCGCCAGCAGCCAAAACACTGGGATTTCGGGGCGCGAGCAGTACTTC. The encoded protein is CASSQNTGISGREQYF.

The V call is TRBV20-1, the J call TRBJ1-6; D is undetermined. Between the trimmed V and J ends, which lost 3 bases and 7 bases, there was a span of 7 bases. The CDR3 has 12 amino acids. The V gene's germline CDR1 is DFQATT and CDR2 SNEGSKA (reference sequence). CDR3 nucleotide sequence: TGCAGTGCTAGTTTGGGAAATTCACCCCTCCACTTT. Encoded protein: CSASLGNSPLHF.